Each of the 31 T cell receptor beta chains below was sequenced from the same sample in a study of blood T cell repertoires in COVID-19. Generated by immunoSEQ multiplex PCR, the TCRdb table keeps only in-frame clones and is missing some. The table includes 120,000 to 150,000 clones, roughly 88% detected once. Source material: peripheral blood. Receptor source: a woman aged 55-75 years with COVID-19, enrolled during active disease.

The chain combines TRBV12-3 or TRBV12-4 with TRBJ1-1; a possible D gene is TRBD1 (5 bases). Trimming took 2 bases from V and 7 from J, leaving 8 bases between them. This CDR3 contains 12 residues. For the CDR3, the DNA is TGTGCCAGCAGTTTACAGGGATTTGAAGCTTTCTTT. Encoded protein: CASSLQGFEAFF.

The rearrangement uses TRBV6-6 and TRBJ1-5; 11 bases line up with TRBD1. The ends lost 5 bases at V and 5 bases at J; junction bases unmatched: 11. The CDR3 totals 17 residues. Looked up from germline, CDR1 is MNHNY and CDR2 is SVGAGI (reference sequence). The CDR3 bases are TGTGCCAGCAGTCCTCAGGGGGACAGGGGGTTCTATCAGCCCCAGCATTTT. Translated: CASSPQGDRGFYQPQHF.

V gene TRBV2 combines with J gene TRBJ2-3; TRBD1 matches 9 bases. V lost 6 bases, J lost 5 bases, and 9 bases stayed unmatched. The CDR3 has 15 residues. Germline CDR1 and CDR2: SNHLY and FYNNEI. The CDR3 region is CASSSGQGAQDTQYF. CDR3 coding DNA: TGTGCCAGCAGCTCGGGACAGGGAGCACAAGATACGCAGTATTTT.

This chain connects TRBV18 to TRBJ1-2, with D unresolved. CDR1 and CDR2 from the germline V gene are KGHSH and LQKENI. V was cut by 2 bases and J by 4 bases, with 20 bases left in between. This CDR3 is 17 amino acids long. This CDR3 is CASSPGARQASLYGYTF. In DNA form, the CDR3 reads TGTGCCAGCTCACCAGGCGCTCGGCAGGCCAGCCTCTATGGCTACACCTTC. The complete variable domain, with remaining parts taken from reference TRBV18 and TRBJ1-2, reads NAGVMQNPRHLVRRRGQEARLRCSPMKGHSHVYWYRQLPEEGLKFMVYLQKENIIDESGMPKERFSAEFPKEGPSILRIQQVVRGDSAAYFCASSPGARQASLYGYTFGSGTRLTVV.

The CDR3 loop is CASSLAKITGTFYEQYF. Written as DNA, the CDR3 is TGTGCCAGCAGCTTGGCGAAAATAACAGGGACCTTCTACGAGCAGTACTTC. J is TRBJ2-7 and V is TRBV5-5; possible D gene TRBD1, 6 bases. Trimming shortened V by 0 bases and J by 3 bases, and 19 bases separated the two germline ends. Germline CDR1 SGHKS, CDR2 YYEKEE (reference sequence). The CDR3 sequence is 17 residues long. Variable domain in full (rest from reference TRBV5-5 and TRBJ2-7): DAGVTQSPTHLIKTRGQQVTLRCSPISGHKSVSWYQQVLGQGPQFIFQYYEKEERGRGNFPDRFSARQFPNYSSELNVNALLLGDSALYLCASSLAKITGTFYEQYFGPGTRLTVT.

This CDR3 reads CASSLADTGAGNEQFF. The CDR3 DNA follows: TGCGCCAGCAGCTTGGCTGATACAGGGGCGGGGAATGAGCAGTTCTTC. This chain connects TRBV5-1 to TRBJ2-1, with D tentatively TRBD1 (7 bases). CDR1 and CDR2 (germline): SGHRS, YFSETQ. This CDR3 has 16 amino acids. The V end lost 0 bases, the J end lost 7 bases, and 17 bases lay between the germline ends.

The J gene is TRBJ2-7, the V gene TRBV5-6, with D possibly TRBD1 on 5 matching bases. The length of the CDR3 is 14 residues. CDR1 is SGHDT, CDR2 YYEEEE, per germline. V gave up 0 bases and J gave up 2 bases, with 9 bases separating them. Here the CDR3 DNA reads TGTGCCAGCAGCTTGGAAGTCAGGGCCTACGAGCAGTACTTC. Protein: CASSLEVRAYEQYF.

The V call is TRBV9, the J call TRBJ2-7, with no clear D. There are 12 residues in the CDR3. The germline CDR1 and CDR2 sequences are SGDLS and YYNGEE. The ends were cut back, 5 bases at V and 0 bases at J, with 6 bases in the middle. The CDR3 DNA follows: TGTGCCAGCAGTGGCAACTCCTACGAGCAGTACTTC. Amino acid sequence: CASSGNSYEQYF.

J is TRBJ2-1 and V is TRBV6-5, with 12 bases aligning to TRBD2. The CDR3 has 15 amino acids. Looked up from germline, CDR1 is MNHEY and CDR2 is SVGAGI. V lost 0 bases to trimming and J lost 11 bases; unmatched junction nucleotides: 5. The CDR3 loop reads CASSYSTSGGLQQFF. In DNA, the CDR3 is TGTGCCAGCAGTTACTCGACTAGCGGGGGTTTACAGCAGTTCTTC.

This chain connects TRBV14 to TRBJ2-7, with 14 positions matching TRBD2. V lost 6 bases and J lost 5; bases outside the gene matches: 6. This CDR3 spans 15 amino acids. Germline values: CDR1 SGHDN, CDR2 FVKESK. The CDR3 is CASSFGLAGGNEQYF. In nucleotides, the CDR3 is TGTGCCAGCAGTTTCGGACTAGCGGGGGGAAACGAGCAGTACTTC.

CDR3 bases: TGCAGCGTTGGATCAGGGACAGGGAGCACAGATACGCAGTATTTT. It is translated as CSVGSGTGSTDTQYF. J is TRBJ2-3 and V is TRBV29-1; 9 nucleotides agree with TRBD1. Germline trimming cut 4 bases from V and 0 bases from J; bases unmatched to any gene: 5. Germline CDR1 reads SQVTM; CDR2 reads ANQGSEA. The CDR3 is 15 amino acids.

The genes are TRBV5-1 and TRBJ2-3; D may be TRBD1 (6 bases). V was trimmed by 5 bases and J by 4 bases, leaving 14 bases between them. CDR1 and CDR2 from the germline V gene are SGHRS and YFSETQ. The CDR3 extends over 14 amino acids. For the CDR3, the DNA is TGCGCCAGCAGTAGAGGGGGTTCTCCAGATACGCAGTATTTT. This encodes CASSRGGSPDTQYF. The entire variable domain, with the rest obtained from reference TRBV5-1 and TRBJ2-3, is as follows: KAGVTQTPRYLIKTRGQQVTLSCSPISGHRSVSWYQQTPGQGLQFLFEYFSETQRNKGNFPGRFSGRQFSNSRSEMNVSTLELGDSALYLCASSRGGSPDTQYFGPGTRLTVL.

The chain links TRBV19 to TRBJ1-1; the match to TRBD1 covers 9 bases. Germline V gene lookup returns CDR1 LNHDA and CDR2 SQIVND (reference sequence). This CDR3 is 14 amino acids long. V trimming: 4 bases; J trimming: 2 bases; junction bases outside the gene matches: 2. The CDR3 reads CASSTDRGNTEAFF. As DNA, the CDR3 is TGTGCCAGTAGTACGGACAGGGGAAACACTGAAGCTTTCTTT.

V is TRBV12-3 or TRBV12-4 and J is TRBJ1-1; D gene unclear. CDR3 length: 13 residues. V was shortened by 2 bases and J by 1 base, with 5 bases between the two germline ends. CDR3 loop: CASSLFRNTEAFF. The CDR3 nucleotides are TGTGCCAGCAGTTTATTTCGGAACACTGAAGCTTTCTTT.

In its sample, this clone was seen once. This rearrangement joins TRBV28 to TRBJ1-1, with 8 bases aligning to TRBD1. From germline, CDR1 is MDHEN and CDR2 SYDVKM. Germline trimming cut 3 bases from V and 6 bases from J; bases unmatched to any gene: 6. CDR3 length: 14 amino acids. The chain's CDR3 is CASSLSQGASEAFF. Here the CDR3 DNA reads TGTGCCAGCAGTTTGTCTCAGGGGGCATCTGAAGCTTTCTTT.

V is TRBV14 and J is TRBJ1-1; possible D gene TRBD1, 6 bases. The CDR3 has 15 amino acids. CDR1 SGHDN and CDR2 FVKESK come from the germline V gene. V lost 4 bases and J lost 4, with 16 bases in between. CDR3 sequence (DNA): TGTGCCAGCAGCCCCTACCATTCAGGGGCCACTGAAGCTTTCTTT. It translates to CASSPYHSGATEAFF.

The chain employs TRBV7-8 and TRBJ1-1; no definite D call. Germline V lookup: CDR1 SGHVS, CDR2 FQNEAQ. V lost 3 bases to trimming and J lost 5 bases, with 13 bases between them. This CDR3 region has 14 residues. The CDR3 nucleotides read TGTGCCAGCAGCTTCCCGGGGTATGGTACTGAAGCTTTCTTT. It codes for CASSFPGYGTEAFF.

CDR3: CASSPGQDNQPQHF. The CDR3 nucleotides are TGTGCCAGCAGCCCGGGACAGGACAATCAGCCCCAGCATTTT. The chain carries TRBV5-4 and TRBJ1-5; 8 bases are a match to TRBD1. Unmatched junction bases numbered 3, after V lost 4 bases and J lost 3 bases. CDR1 and CDR2 from the germline V gene are SGHNT and YYREEE (reference sequence). The CDR3 length is 14 residues.

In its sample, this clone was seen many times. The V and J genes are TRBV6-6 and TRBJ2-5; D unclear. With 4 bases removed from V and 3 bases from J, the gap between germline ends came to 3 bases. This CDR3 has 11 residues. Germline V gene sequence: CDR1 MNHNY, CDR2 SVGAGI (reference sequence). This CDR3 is CASSSKETQYF. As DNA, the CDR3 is TGTGCCAGCAGTTCCAAAGAGACCCAGTACTTC.

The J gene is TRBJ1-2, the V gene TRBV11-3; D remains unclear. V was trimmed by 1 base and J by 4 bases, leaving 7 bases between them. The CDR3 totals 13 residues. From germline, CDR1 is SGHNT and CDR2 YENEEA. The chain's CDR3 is CASSLVGGYGYTF. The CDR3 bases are TGTGCCAGCAGCTTAGTCGGTGGCTATGGCTACACCTTC.

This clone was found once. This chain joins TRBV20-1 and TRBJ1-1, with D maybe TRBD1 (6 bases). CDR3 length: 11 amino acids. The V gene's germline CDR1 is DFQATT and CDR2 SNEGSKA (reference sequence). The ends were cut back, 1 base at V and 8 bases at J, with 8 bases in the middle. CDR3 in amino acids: CSARGGQEAFF. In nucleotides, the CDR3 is TGCAGTGCTAGAGGCGGACAGGAAGCTTTCTTT.

The CDR3: CASSLGPEDTQYF. The CDR3, as DNA: TGCGCCAGCAGCTTGGGCCCGGAGGATACGCAGTATTTT. The rearrangement joins TRBV5-1 to TRBJ2-3, with unresolved D. Germline CDR1 SGHRS, CDR2 YFSETQ. The V gene lost 0 bases and the J gene lost 6 bases, with 8 bases spanning the gap. The CDR3 consists of 13 residues.

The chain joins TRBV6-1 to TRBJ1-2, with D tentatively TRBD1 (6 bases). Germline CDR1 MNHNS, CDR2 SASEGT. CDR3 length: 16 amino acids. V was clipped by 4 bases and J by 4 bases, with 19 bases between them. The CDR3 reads CASSGGQLVFIYGYTF. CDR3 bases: TGTGCCAGCAGTGGAGGACAGTTGGTCTTTATCTATGGCTACACCTTC.

In DNA, the CDR3 is TGTGCCAGCTCACCACGCAGGGCTGGGGCCAACGTCCTGACTTTC. Amino acid sequence: CASSPRRAGANVLTF. V gene TRBV18 combines with J gene TRBJ2-6, with a possible D match to TRBD1 (5 bases). V shed 1 base and J shed 2 bases, with 6 bases lying between them. CDR1 and CDR2 (germline): KGHSH, LQKENI. This CDR3 contains 15 residues.

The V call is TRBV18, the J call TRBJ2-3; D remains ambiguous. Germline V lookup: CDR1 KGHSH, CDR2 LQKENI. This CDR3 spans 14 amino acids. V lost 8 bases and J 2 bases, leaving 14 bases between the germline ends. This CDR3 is CASRVMEITDTQYF. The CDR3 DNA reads TGTGCCAGCCGAGTTATGGAGATCACAGATACGCAGTATTTT.

The CDR3 sequence is CAISESNRGSNQPQHF. As DNA, the CDR3 is TGTGCCATCAGTGAGTCGAACAGGGGTAGCAATCAGCCCCAGCATTTT. V is TRBV10-3 and J is TRBJ1-5; 7 nucleotides match TRBD1. Germline values: CDR1 ENHRY, CDR2 SYGVKD. V was pared by 0 bases and J by 0 bases, with 2 bases of the junction left unmatched. The CDR3 loop spans 16 amino acids.

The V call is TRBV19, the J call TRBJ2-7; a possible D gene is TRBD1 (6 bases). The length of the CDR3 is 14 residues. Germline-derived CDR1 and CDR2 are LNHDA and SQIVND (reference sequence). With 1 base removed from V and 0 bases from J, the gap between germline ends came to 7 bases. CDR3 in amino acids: CASSIGQVSYEQYF. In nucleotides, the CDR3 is TGTGCCAGTAGTATAGGACAGGTCTCCTACGAGCAGTACTTC.

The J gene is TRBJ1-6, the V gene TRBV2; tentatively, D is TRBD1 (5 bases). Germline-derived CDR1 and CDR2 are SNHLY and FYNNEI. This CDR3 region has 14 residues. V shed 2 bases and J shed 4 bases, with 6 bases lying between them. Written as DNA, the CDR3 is TGTGCCAGCAGTGAACAGGGTTATAATTCACCCCTCCACTTT. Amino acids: CASSEQGYNSPLHF.

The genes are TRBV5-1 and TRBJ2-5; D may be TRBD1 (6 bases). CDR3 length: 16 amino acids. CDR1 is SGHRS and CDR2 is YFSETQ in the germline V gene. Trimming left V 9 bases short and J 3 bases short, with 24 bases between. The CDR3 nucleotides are TGCGCCACCTCCCGTGGGGGTGGGGCAGGGGAAGAGACCCAGTACTTC. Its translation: CATSRGGGAGEETQYF.

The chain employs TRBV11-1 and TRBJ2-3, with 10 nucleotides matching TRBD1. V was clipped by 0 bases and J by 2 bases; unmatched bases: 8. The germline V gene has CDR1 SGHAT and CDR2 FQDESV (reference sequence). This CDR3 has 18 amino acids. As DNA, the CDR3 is TGTGCCAGCAGCTTAGCTCCACCGGGACAGGGGACCACAGATACGCAGTATTTT. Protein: CASSLAPPGQGTTDTQYF.

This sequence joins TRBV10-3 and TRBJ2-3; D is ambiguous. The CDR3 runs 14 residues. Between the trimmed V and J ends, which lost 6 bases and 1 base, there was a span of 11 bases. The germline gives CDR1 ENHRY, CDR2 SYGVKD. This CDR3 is CAISQTIGTDTQYF. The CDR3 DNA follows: TGTGCCATCAGCCAAACTATAGGCACAGATACGCAGTATTTT.